This is a list of T cell receptor beta chains from one sample in a study of T cells in Graves' hyperthyroidism and ophthalmopathy. TCRdb redid the calling of the multiplex PCR reads with MiXCR, one entry per CDR3 protein. The sample has 700,000 or so distinct CDR3 sequences; less than 20% are singletons. The sequencing sample was made of blood. The source is a man aged 18-30 years with Graves' hyperthyroidism. The CDR3 runs from the conserved cysteine through the conserved F or W. A D gene is named only where the DNA matches it firmly. Not every row has a clone size; where given, it reads once, few, many or a size class.

CDR3: CSAPGAATQYF; DNA: TGCAGTGCCCCCGGGGCAGCGACCCAGTACTTC; V: TRBV20-1; D: .; J: TRBJ2-5; size: .
CDR3: CASSTPGHYTGELFF; DNA: TGTGCCAGCAGTACCCCGGGACACTACACCGGGGAGCTGTTTTTT; V: TRBV28; D: .; J: TRBJ2-2; size: .
CDR3: CSVERRGYNEQFF; DNA: TGCAGCGTTGAGAGGCGGGGATACAATGAGCAGTTCTTC; V: TRBV29-1; D: .; J: TRBJ2-1; size: .
CDR3: CSVESGAEYEQYF; DNA: TGCAGCGTTGAATCGGGTGCAGAGTACGAGCAGTACTTC; V: TRBV29-1; D: .; J: TRBJ2-7; size: few
CDR3: CATGTSGRSTNTGELFF; DNA: TGTGCCACCGGGACTAGCGGGAGGTCTACGAACACCGGGGAGCTGTTTTTT; V: TRBV10-3; D: TRBD2; J: TRBJ2-2; size: few
CDR3: CASSRSVVPGYTF; DNA: TGTGCCAGCAGCCGCTCAGTGGTCCCAGGCTACACCTTC; V: TRBV12-3/TRBV12-4; D: .; J: TRBJ1-2; size: many
CDR3: CAWSVRHRDPAKNIQYF; DNA: TGTGCCTGGAGTGTTCGGCACAGGGACCCGGCCAAAAACATTCAGTACTTC; V: TRBV30; D: .; J: TRBJ2-4; size: .
CDR3: CASSMDGGHSNQPQHF; DNA: TGTGCCAGTAGTATGGACGGAGGTCACAGCAATCAGCCCCAGCATTTT; V: TRBV19; D: .; J: TRBJ1-5; size: many
CDR3: CASSTLAGPYEQYF; DNA: TGTGCCAGCAGTACGCTAGCGGGTCCCTACGAACAGTACTTC; V: TRBV27; D: TRBD2; J: TRBJ2-7; size: .
CDR3: CASSPGQSNEQFF; DNA: TGTGCCAGCTCACCCGGACAGAGCAATGAGCAGTTCTTC; V: TRBV18; D: .; J: TRBJ2-1; size: many
CDR3: CASSLDPRWGGYTF; DNA: TGTGCCAGCAGCTTAGATCCCAGGTGGGGGGGCTACACCTTC; V: TRBV11-3; D: .; J: TRBJ1-2; size: few
CDR3: CASSQDGRASSYNEQFF; DNA: TGTGCCAGCAGCCAAGACGGCCGCGCTAGCTCTTACAATGAGCAGTTCTTC; V: TRBV3-1; D: .; J: TRBJ2-1; size: .
CDR3: CASSTQGRVTEAFF; DNA: TGTGCCAGCAGCACACAGGGTCGCGTCACTGAAGCTTTCTTT; V: TRBV3-1; D: .; J: TRBJ1-1; size: many
CDR3: CAWSPGRDEQYF; DNA: TGTGCCTGGAGTCCAGGGAGAGACGAGCAGTACTTC; V: TRBV30; D: .; J: TRBJ2-7; size: many
CDR3: CASSLGTGFGEQYF; DNA: TGTGCCAGCAGTTTAGGGACAGGGTTCGGTGAGCAGTACTTC; V: TRBV28; D: TRBD1; J: TRBJ2-7; size: many
CDR3: CASSQEGRTNYNEQFF; DNA: TGTGCCAGCAGCCAAGAGGGGAGGACCAACTACAATGAGCAGTTCTTC; V: TRBV3-1; D: .; J: TRBJ2-1; size: many
CDR3: CATSDEGGANTGELFF; DNA: TGTGCCACCAGTGATGAGGGCGGGGCGAACACCGGGGAGCTGTTTTTT; V: TRBV24-1; D: .; J: TRBJ2-2; size: .
CDR3: CASSLSAASGWNHEQFF; DNA: TGTGCCAGCAGTTTATCCGCGGCTAGCGGGTGGAACCATGAGCAGTTCTTC; V: TRBV12-3/TRBV12-4; D: TRBD2; J: TRBJ2-1; size: .
CDR3: CASSGGDTSAGELFF; DNA: TGTGCCAGCAGCGGGGGGGACACATCGGCGGGGGAGCTGTTTTTT; V: TRBV5-8; D: .; J: TRBJ2-2; size: few
CDR3: CASSLRVVSNQPQHF; DNA: TGTGCCAGCAGTTTAAGAGTGGTTTCCAATCAGCCCCAGCATTTT; V: TRBV28; D: .; J: TRBJ1-5; size: .
CDR3: CASSYSGSVGTEAFF; DNA: TGTGCCAGCAGTTACTCAGGGAGTGTGGGGACTGAAGCTTTCTTT; V: TRBV6-6; D: .; J: TRBJ1-1; size: many
CDR3: CASSPRWTNEKLFF; DNA: TGTGCCAGCTCCCCACGATGGACTAATGAAAAACTGTTTTTT; V: TRBV18; D: .; J: TRBJ1-4; size: many
CDR3: CASSPYLNRGNQPQHF; DNA: TGTGCCAGCAGTCCCTATCTCAATAGGGGCAATCAGCCCCAGCATTTT; V: TRBV28; D: .; J: TRBJ1-5; size: many
CDR3: CASSQGHGYTF; DNA: TGTGCCAGCTCCCAGGGTCATGGCTACACCTTC; V: TRBV27; D: .; J: TRBJ1-2; size: many
CDR3: CASRVGLAITDTQYF; DNA: TGTGCCAGCAGGGTGGGACTAGCGATCACAGATACGCAGTATTTT; V: TRBV5-4; D: TRBD2; J: TRBJ2-3; size: few
CDR3: CASSPRKGEETQYF; DNA: TGTGCCAGCTCACCACGCAAGGGTGAAGAGACCCAGTACTTC; V: TRBV18; D: .; J: TRBJ2-5; size: few
CDR3: CASRLRVNTDTQYF; DNA: TGTGCCAGCAGGTTAAGGGTAAACACAGATACGCAGTATTTT; V: TRBV7-9; D: .; J: TRBJ2-3; size: many
CDR3: CASSVGNTEAFF; DNA: TGTGCCAGCAGCGTGGGGAACACTGAAGCTTTCTTT; V: TRBV2; D: .; J: TRBJ1-1; size: many
CDR3: CASRETSGRNNEQFF; DNA: TGTGCCAGCAGGGAGACTAGCGGGAGGAACAATGAGCAGTTCTTC; V: TRBV12-3/TRBV12-4; D: TRBD2; J: TRBJ2-1; size: few
CDR3: CSVDFESSGRARPSSYNEQFF; DNA: TGCAGCGTTGACTTCGAGTCTAGCGGGAGGGCCAGACCCAGCTCCTACAATGAGCAGTTCTTC; V: TRBV29-1; D: TRBD2; J: TRBJ2-1; size: .
CDR3: CASGTGVRETQYF; DNA: TGTGCCAGCGGAACAGGGGTTAGGGAGACCCAGTACTTC; V: TRBV7-2; D: TRBD1; J: TRBJ2-5; size: .
CDR3: CSARDVGAGGTKTEAFF; DNA: TGCAGTGCTAGAGATGTTGGGGCAGGGGGAACGAAGACTGAAGCTTTCTTT; V: TRBV20-1; D: TRBD1; J: TRBJ1-1; size: many
CDR3: CAIGGGAGEAYGYTF; DNA: TGTGCCATTGGGGGAGGGGCAGGAGAGGCCTATGGCTACACCTTC; V: TRBV10-3; D: .; J: TRBJ1-2; size: .